One sample yielded the 29 T cell receptor beta chains listed below, sequenced in a study of cytomegalovirus exposure and HLA in healthy donors. A multiplex PCR was run with 60 Vbeta primers and 13 Jbeta primers. Generated by immunoSEQ multiplex PCR, the TCRdb table keeps only in-frame clones and is missing some. The sample includes roughly 160,000 clones, 80% to 90% of them seen just once. The sequencing sample was made of PBMCs. These receptors all stem from a man between 18 and 35 years old in good health and CMV-seropositive.

This chain links TRBV27 with TRBJ2-7; 7 bases agree with TRBD1. The CDR3 loop spans 14 amino acids. The germline V gene encodes CDR1 MNHEY and CDR2 SMNVEV (reference sequence). J gave up 4 bases and V 6 bases, and 9 bases lay outside the gene matches. CDR3 sequence (DNA): TGTGCCAGCAGAGATCCGACAGGGTCGTACGAGCAGTACTTC. It translates to CASRDPTGSYEQYF.

The CDR3 nucleotides are TGTGCCAGCAGTTACTCGGGGCGGGGGGGCACAGATACGCAGTATTTT. Translating gives CASSYSGRGGTDTQYF. The chain is built from TRBV6-5 and TRBJ2-3, with 8 bases identical to TRBD2. Trimming at V came to 0 bases and at J to 1 base, leaving 3 bases not matched to a gene. This CDR3 is built from 16 residues. The germline V gene has CDR1 MNHEY and CDR2 SVGAGI.

The chain employs TRBV6-6 and TRBJ2-2, with 8 bases lining up with TRBD1. From germline, CDR1 is MNHNY and CDR2 SVGAGI (reference sequence). Unmatched junction bases numbered 11, after V lost 6 bases and J lost 5 bases. This CDR3 is 16 amino acids long. CDR3 nucleotide sequence: TGTGCCAGCAGGGATTCAGGGGGCGCAGGGACCGGGGAGCTGTTTTTT. Translating it yields CASRDSGGAGTGELFF.

This clone was detected once. This chain connects TRBV2 to TRBJ2-7; maybe TRBD2 (5 bases). The CDR3 is 14 residues long. Trimming pared 4 bases from V and 3 bases from J, leaving 13 bases between. In germline, CDR1 is SNHLY, CDR2 FYNNEI. For the CDR3, the DNA is TGTGCCAGCAGTGCGGGATCTGGGTACTACGAGCAGTACTTC. Translation gives CASSAGSGYYEQYF. Complete variable domain (other parts from reference TRBV2 and TRBJ2-7): EPEVTQTPSHQVTQMGQEVILRCVPISNHLYFYWYRQILGQKVEFLVSFYNNEISEKSEIFDDQFSVERPDGSNFTLKIRSTKLEDSAMYFCASSAGSGYYEQYFGPGTRLTVT.

V and J are TRBV27 and TRBJ2-7, with TRBD1 matching over 8 bases. CDR1 is MNHEY, CDR2 SMNVEV, per germline (reference sequence). V was clipped by 5 bases and J by 6 bases; unmatched bases: 12. The CDR3 contains 15 residues. The CDR3 sequence: CASSARTGWGPEQYF. CDR3 bases: TGTGCCAGCAGTGCACGGACAGGGTGGGGGCCCGAGCAGTACTTC.

This chain uses TRBV4-1 with TRBJ2-3, with D perhaps matching TRBD2 (5 bases). The CDR3 length is 13 residues. V was cut by 2 bases and J by 5 bases, with 8 bases left in between. Germline CDR1 is MGHRA and CDR2 is YSYEKL. CDR3 protein: CASSQPGRDTQYF. CDR3 DNA: TGCGCCAGCAGCCAACCGGGGAGAGATACGCAGTATTTT.

The chain combines TRBV4-2 with TRBJ2-2, with D maybe TRBD2 (6 bases). The V gene's germline CDR1 is LGHNA and CDR2 YNFKEQ. V lost 4 bases to trimming and J lost 0 bases, with 18 bases between them. The length of the CDR3 is 18 residues. In DNA, the CDR3 is TGTGCCAGCAGCCCCGGGGGACGAGCTACTGCGAACACCGGGGAGCTGTTTTTT. This gives the protein CASSPGGRATANTGELFF.

This chain connects TRBV28 to TRBJ1-5; possible D gene TRBD1, 5 bases. V was pared by 1 base and J by 0 bases, with 7 bases between. Germline loops: CDR1 MDHEN, CDR2 SYDVKM. This CDR3 is 15 amino acids long. The CDR3 nucleotides read TGTGCCAGCAGTTTATACAGGTATAGCAATCAGCCCCAGCATTTT. It encodes CASSLYRYSNQPQHF.

The chain links TRBV2 to TRBJ2-7; a weak D match, TRBD2 (7 bases). Per germline, CDR1 SNHLY and CDR2 FYNNEI. V lost 2 bases to trimming and J lost 3 bases, with 14 bases between them. CDR3 length: 15 amino acids. The chain's CDR3 is CASSERGGFYYEQYF. The CDR3 coding sequence is TGTGCCAGCAGTGAAAGGGGGGGGTTCTACTACGAGCAGTACTTC.

This sequence joins TRBV5-5 and TRBJ2-7, with D possibly being TRBD1 (5 bases). The CDR3 covers 15 residues. Germline loops: CDR1 SGHKS, CDR2 YYEKEE (reference sequence). Trimming stripped 6 bases from V and 3 bases from J, with 19 bases between. The CDR3 DNA sequence: TGTGCCAGCACCCGGGTAGCCGACAGAATCTACGAGCAGTACTTC. It encodes CASTRVADRIYEQYF.

V gene TRBV7-9 combines with J gene TRBJ2-2; weak D call: TRBD2 (7 bases). Germline V CDR1 and CDR2: SEHNR, FQNEAQ (reference sequence). Trimming pared 1 base from V and 3 bases from J, leaving 15 bases between. CDR3 length equals 17 residues. Here the CDR3 reads CASSLEDRGADTGELFF. The CDR3 DNA reads TGTGCCAGCAGCTTAGAAGACCGGGGGGCCGACACCGGGGAGCTGTTTTTT.

The V gene is TRBV12-5, the J gene TRBJ2-3, with D possibly being TRBD2 (5 bases). Germline V gene lookup returns CDR1 LGHNT and CDR2 FRNRAP. This CDR3 spans 14 amino acids. The V end was cut by 6 bases, the J end by 2 bases, with 12 bases between. The CDR3 protein is CASGFAGPTDTQYF. The CDR3 DNA reads TGTGCTAGTGGGTTCGCGGGCCCCACAGATACGCAGTATTTT.

The chain employs TRBV29-1 and TRBJ1-1, with 8 bases that match TRBD1. This CDR3 spans 16 amino acids. V lost 5 bases and J lost 3; bases outside the gene matches: 14. CDR1 and CDR2 (germline): SQVTM, ANQGSEA. Here the CDR3 reads CSVQRPRTGLDTEAFF. CDR3 DNA sequence: TGCAGCGTTCAACGACCCCGGACAGGGTTGGACACTGAAGCTTTCTTT.

The V gene is TRBV12-5, the J gene TRBJ2-5; a weak D match, TRBD2 (7 bases). This CDR3 has 13 residues. V gave up 6 bases and J gave up 11 bases, with 19 bases separating them. Germline V CDR1 and CDR2: LGHNT, FRNRAP. The CDR3 coding sequence is TGTGCTAGTGGGCAGGCCGGGGGGCTGGAGCAGTACTTC. Translating it yields CASGQAGGLEQYF.

V gene TRBV9 combines with J gene TRBJ2-1, with unresolved D. The germline V gene has CDR1 SGDLS and CDR2 YYNGEE. The CDR3 has 14 residues. V was clipped by 0 bases and J by 9 bases, with 13 bases between them. The CDR3 sequence: CASSVGPLSGEQFF. CDR3 sequence (DNA): TGTGCCAGCAGCGTAGGCCCACTTAGTGGTGAGCAGTTCTTC.

The gene calls are TRBV30 and TRBJ2-5; unclear D gene. Between the trimmed V and J ends, which lost 1 base and 2 bases, there was a span of 8 bases. This CDR3 spans 13 amino acids. The germline gives CDR1 GTSNPN, CDR2 SVGIG (reference sequence). This CDR3 reads CAWSGVEQETQYF. The CDR3 nucleotides are TGTGCCTGGAGTGGAGTGGAGCAAGAGACCCAGTACTTC.

The chain recombines TRBV28 with TRBJ1-5, with 8 bases fitting TRBD1. Germline CDR1 is MDHEN and CDR2 is SYDVKM. There are 14 residues in the CDR3. Trimming cost V 6 bases and J 5 bases; bases outside gene matches: 6. CDR3 sequence reads: CASRPGTGYQPQHF. Here the CDR3 DNA reads TGTGCCAGCAGACCCGGGACAGGATATCAGCCCCAGCATTTT.

The CDR3 region has the DNA TGTGCCAGCAGCCATTGGGACAGGGAACCTGAAAAACTGTTTTTT. This translates into CASSHWDREPEKLFF. The chain recombines TRBV27 with TRBJ1-4; 9 bases map to TRBD1. Per germline, CDR1 MNHEY and CDR2 SMNVEV (reference sequence). J was trimmed by 7 bases and V by 6 bases; bases with no gene match: 9. The CDR3 consists of 15 residues.

This chain joins TRBV7-2 and TRBJ1-3; no clear D gene. The ends were cut back, 6 bases at V and 4 bases at J, with 7 bases in the middle. The CDR3 length is 12 residues. Germline V lookup: CDR1 SGHTA, CDR2 FQGNSA. The chain's CDR3 is CASSARGNTIYF. CDR3 sequence (DNA): TGTGCCAGCAGTGCTAGGGGAAACACCATATATTTT. The full variable domain, completed using reference TRBV7-2 and TRBJ1-3, is GAGVSQSPSNKVTEKGKDVELRCDPISGHTALYWYRQSLGQGLEFLIYFQGNSAPDKSGLPSDRFSAERTGGSVSTLTIQRTQQEDSAVYLCASSARGNTIYFGEGSWLTVV.

The chain links TRBV2 to TRBJ2-2; D possibly corresponds to TRBD2 (6 bases). V dropped 8 bases and J dropped 6 bases, with 16 bases sitting between them. CDR1 and CDR2 from the germline V gene are SNHLY and FYNNEI. This CDR3 contains 14 residues. The CDR3 DNA sequence: TGTGCCAGCGCTGTGAAGGAGGGATCCGGGGAGCTGTTTTTT. It translates to CASAVKEGSGELFF.

The chain employs TRBV5-4 and TRBJ1-2; no definite D call. Trimming took off 1 base at V and 5 bases at J, with 9 bases between the two ends. The CDR3 is 13 residues long. Germline values: CDR1 SGHNT, CDR2 YYREEE (reference sequence). DNA for the CDR3: TGTGCCAGCAGCTTGTGGCAGACATATGGCTACACCTTC. Its translation: CASSLWQTYGYTF.

This clone was seen a single time. The J gene is TRBJ2-7, the V gene TRBV14; D not resolved. Germline V CDR1 and CDR2: SGHDN, FVKESK. This CDR3 has 13 amino acids. V was shortened by 0 bases and J by 6 bases, with 9 bases between the two germline ends. The CDR3 nucleotides read TGTGCCAGCAGCCAAGATCTCGTTTCCGAGCAGTACTTC. This codes for CASSQDLVSEQYF.

The chain couples TRBV14 to TRBJ2-5; 8 bases align to TRBD1. V shed 1 base, J shed 5 bases, and the junction held 3 bases outside the gene matches. Germline V CDR1 and CDR2: SGHDN, FVKESK. CDR3 length equals 14 residues. In DNA form, the CDR3 reads TGTGCCAGCAGCCAAGGCGACAGGGGCGAGACCCAGTACTTC. This gives the protein CASSQGDRGETQYF.

The V gene is TRBV15, the J gene TRBJ1-5; possible D gene TRBD1, 6 bases. Looked up from germline, CDR1 is LNHNV and CDR2 is YYDKDF (reference sequence). The ends were cut back, 0 bases at V and 2 bases at J, with 8 bases in the middle. The CDR3 length is 15 residues. The CDR3 loop is CATSRDAGGNQPQHF. The CDR3 DNA reads TGTGCCACCAGCAGAGATGCAGGGGGCAATCAGCCCCAGCATTTT.

The rearrangement joins TRBV5-1 to TRBJ2-7; 7 bases line up with TRBD2. Germline CDR1 reads SGHRS; CDR2 reads YFSETQ. J gave up 3 bases and V 4 bases, and 7 bases lay outside the gene matches. The CDR3 loop spans 14 amino acids. Here the CDR3 DNA reads TGCGCCAGCAGCGAGCGGGGAGGTAACTACGAGCAGTACTTC. This codes for CASSERGGNYEQYF.

The V call is TRBV12-5, the J call TRBJ1-5, with a weak D call TRBD1 (6 bases). Germline V gene data show CDR1 as LGHNT and CDR2 as FRNRAP. CDR3 size: 21 residues. Between the trimmed V and J ends, which lost 3 bases and 1 base, there was a span of 28 bases. The CDR3 DNA follows: TGTGCTAGTGGTTTTCTTCCCCCGGGACACCCTTACCCGGAGAGCAATCAGCCCCAGCATTTT. Amino acid sequence: CASGFLPPGHPYPESNQPQHF.

V usage is TRBV4-1 and J usage is TRBJ2-5, with 8 bases lining up with TRBD1. The CDR3 loop spans 18 amino acids. The V and J ends lost 0 bases and 5 bases, in that order; junction bases with no gene match: 14. Germline CDR1 reads MGHRA; CDR2 reads YSYEKL. The CDR3 protein is CASSQDRGQDVRWETQYF. The CDR3 nucleotides are TGCGCCAGCAGCCAAGATCGGGGACAGGACGTTAGGTGGGAGACCCAGTACTTC.

This clone appeared once. The chain carries TRBV5-4 and TRBJ2-3; D may be TRBD1 (5 bases). The germline gives CDR1 SGHNT, CDR2 YYREEE (reference sequence). The CDR3 spans 13 residues. The V end lost 1 base, the J end lost 4 bases, and 7 bases lay between the germline ends. CDR3 loop: CASSLLGADTQYF. As DNA, the CDR3 is TGTGCCAGCAGCTTGCTAGGGGCAGATACGCAGTATTTT.

The chain combines TRBV30 with TRBJ1-5, with 9 positions matching TRBD1. The V and J ends lost 2 bases and 4 bases, in that order; junction bases with no gene match: 6. Germline loops: CDR1 GTSNPN, CDR2 SVGIG (reference sequence). The CDR3 has 15 residues. CDR3 DNA: TGTGCCTGGAGTCGCACAGGGGGCTCGAATCAGCCCCAGCATTTT. Translated: CAWSRTGGSNQPQHF.